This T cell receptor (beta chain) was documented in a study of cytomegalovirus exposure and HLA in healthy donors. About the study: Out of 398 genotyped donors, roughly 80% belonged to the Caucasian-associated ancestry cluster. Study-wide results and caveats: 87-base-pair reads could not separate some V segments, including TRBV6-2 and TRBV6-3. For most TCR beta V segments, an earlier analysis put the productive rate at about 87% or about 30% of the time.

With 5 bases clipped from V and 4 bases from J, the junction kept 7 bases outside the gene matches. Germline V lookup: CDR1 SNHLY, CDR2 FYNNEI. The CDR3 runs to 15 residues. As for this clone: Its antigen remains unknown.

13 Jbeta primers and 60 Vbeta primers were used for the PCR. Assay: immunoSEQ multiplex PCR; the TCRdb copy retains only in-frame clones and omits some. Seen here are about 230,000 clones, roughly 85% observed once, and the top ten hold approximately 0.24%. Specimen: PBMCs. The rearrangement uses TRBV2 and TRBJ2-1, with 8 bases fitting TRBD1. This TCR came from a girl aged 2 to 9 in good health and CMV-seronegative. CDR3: CASSPQGALYNEQFF. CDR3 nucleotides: TGTGCCAGCAGTCCCCAGGGGGCCTTGTACAATGAGCAGTTCTTC.